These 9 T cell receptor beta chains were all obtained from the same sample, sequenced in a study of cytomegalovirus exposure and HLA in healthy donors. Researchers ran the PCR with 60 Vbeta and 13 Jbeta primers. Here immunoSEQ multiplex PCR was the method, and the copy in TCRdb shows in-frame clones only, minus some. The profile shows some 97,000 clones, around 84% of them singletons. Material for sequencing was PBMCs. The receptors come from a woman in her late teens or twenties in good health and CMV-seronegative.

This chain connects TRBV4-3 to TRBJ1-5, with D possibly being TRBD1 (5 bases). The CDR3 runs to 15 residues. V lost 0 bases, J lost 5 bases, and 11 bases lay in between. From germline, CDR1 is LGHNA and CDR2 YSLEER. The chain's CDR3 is CASSQDGWGDQPQHF. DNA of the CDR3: TGCGCCAGCAGCCAAGATGGGTGGGGGGATCAGCCCCAGCATTTT.

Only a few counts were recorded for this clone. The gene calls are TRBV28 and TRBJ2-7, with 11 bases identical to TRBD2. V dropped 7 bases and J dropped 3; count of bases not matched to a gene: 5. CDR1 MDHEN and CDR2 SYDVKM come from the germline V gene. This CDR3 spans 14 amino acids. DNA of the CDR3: TGTGCCAGCACAAGGACTAGCGGGCTCTACGAGCAGTACTTC. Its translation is CASTRTSGLYEQYF.

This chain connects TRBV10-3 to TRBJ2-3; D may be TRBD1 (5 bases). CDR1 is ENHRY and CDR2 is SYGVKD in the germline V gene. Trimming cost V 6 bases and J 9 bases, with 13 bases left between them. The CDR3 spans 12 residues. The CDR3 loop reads CAIRGAEQTQYF. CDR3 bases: TGTGCCATCAGAGGGGCCGAACAAACGCAGTATTTT.

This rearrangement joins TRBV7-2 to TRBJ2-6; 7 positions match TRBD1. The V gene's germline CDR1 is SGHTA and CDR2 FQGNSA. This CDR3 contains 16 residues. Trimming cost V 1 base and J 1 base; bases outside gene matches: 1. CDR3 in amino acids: CASSLGGQSGANVLTF. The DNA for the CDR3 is TGTGCCAGCAGCTTAGGGGGACAGTCTGGGGCCAACGTCCTGACTTTC.

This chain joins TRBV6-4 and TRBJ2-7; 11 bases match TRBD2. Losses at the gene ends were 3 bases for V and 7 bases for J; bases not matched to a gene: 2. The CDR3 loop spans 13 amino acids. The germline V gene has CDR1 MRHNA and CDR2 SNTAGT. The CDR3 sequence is CASSELAGDEQYF. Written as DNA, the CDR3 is TGTGCCAGCAGTGAACTAGCGGGAGATGAGCAGTACTTC.

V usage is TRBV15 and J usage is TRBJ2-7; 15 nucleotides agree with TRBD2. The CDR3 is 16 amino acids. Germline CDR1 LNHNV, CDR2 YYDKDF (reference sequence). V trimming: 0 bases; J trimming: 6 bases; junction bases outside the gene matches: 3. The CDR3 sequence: CATSRDRGLAGGEQYF. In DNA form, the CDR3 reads TGTGCCACCAGCAGAGATAGGGGACTAGCGGGAGGCGAGCAGTACTTC.

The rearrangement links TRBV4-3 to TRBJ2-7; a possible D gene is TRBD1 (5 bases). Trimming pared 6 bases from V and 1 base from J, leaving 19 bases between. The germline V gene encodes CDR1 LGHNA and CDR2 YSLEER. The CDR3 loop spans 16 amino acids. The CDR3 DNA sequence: TGCGCCAGCAGACGGCACGGCCGACAGTGTTCCTACGAGCAGTACTTC. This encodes CASRRHGRQCSYEQYF.

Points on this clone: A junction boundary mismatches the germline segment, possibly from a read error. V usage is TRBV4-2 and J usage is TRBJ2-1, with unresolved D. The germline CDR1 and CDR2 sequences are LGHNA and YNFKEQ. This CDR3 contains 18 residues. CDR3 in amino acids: CASSPSGFGVGALNEQFF. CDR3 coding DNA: TGTGCCAGTAGCCCGAGTGGTTTCGGCGTGGGCGCTTTGAATGAGCAGTTCTTC.

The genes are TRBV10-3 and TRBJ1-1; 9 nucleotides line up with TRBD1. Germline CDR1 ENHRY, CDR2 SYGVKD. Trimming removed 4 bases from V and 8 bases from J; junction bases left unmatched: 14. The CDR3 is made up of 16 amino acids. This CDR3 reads CAISGSRDRVSREAFF. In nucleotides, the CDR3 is TGTGCCATCAGTGGGTCTCGGGACAGGGTGTCGAGAGAAGCTTTCTTT.